Listed here are 25 T cell receptor beta chains from one sample, sequenced in a study of T cell responses to AZD1222 COVID-19 vaccine. Clones were sequenced by immunoSEQ multiplex PCR, and TCRdb holds only the in-frame ones, with some missing. The table lists about 260,000 clones, 90% to 95% of them singletons. This sample comprised peripheral blood, obtained on day 0 of AZD1222 vaccination. These receptors were collected from an adult in good health.

The chain has TRBV20-1 and TRBJ1-5; 7 bases are shared with TRBD1. Germline loops: CDR1 DFQATT, CDR2 SNEGSKA (reference sequence). The V segment lost 6 bases and the J segment 5 bases; nucleotides outside the gene matches: 7. The CDR3 runs 13 residues. CDR3 in amino acids: CSASQGGDQPQHF. The CDR3 nucleotides read TGCAGTGCCAGTCAGGGGGGTGATCAGCCCCAGCATTTT.

The genes are TRBV2 and TRBJ1-1; no clear D. Trimming removed 10 bases at V and 0 bases at J, with 12 bases between. Germline CDR1 reads SNHLY; CDR2 reads FYNNEI. The CDR3 length is 13 residues. CDR3: CANRSFMNTEAFF. DNA of the CDR3: TGTGCCAACCGGTCCTTCATGAACACTGAAGCTTTCTTT.

The chain employs TRBV6-5 and TRBJ1-5; weak D call: TRBD1 (6 bases). The CDR3 sequence is 15 residues long. Trimming stripped 0 bases from V and 6 bases from J, with 12 bases between. CDR1 is MNHEY and CDR2 is SVGAGI in the germline V gene. CDR3 residues: CASSYSVGAGQPQHF. CDR3 DNA sequence: TGTGCCAGCAGTTACTCGGTGGGGGCTGGTCAGCCCCAGCATTTT.

This chain joins TRBV28 and TRBJ2-7; tentative D call: TRBD2 (6 bases). This CDR3 region has 14 residues. Per the germline V gene, CDR1 is MDHEN and CDR2 is SYDVKM. V was clipped by 4 bases and J by 2 bases, with 12 bases between them. CDR3 bases: TGTGCCAGCAGTTCCGGGACTCAGACCTACGAGCAGTACTTC. This codes for CASSSGTQTYEQYF.

The chain couples TRBV4-2 to TRBJ1-5; D unclear. The CDR3 contains 15 residues. V lost 4 bases and J lost 1, with 11 bases in between. Germline CDR1 and CDR2: LGHNA and YNFKEQ. The CDR3 is CASSPEDRSNQPQHF. The CDR3 DNA reads TGTGCCAGCAGCCCCGAGGATCGGAGCAATCAGCCCCAGCATTTT.

The chain uses TRBV19 and TRBJ2-2; 8 bases fit TRBD2. This CDR3 is built from 14 residues. Per the germline V gene, CDR1 is LNHDA and CDR2 is SQIVND (reference sequence). V shed 9 bases, J shed 3 bases, and the junction held 6 bases outside the gene matches. This CDR3 is CASRAGGYTGELFF. In DNA form, the CDR3 reads TGTGCCAGCAGGGCGGGGGGCTACACCGGGGAGCTGTTTTTT.

The chain has TRBV7-3 and TRBJ1-1, with 11 bases that match TRBD1. V gave up 2 bases and J gave up 5 bases; unmatched junction bases: 7. CDR3 length: 16 residues. CDR1 SGHTA and CDR2 FQGTGA come from the germline V gene. This CDR3 reads CASSLLGTGGSTEAFF. The CDR3 region has the DNA TGTGCCAGCAGCTTATTAGGGACAGGGGGGAGTACTGAAGCTTTCTTT. Combining the CDR3 with reference TRBV7-3 and TRBJ1-1 gives the whole variable domain GAGVSQTPSNKVTEKGKYVELRCDPISGHTALYWYRQSLGQGPEFLIYFQGTGAADDSGLPNDRFFAVRPEGSVSTLKIQRTERGDSAVYLCASSLLGTGGSTEAFFGQGTRLTVV.

The CDR3 sequence is CSVARGTGDNEQFF. In DNA, the CDR3 is TGCAGCGTTGCCCGGGGGACAGGGGACAATGAGCAGTTCTTC. The chain has TRBV29-1 and TRBJ2-1, with TRBD1 matching 10 bases. Germline CDR1 and CDR2: SQVTM and ANQGSEA. This CDR3 is built from 14 residues. Trimming cost V 4 bases and J 5 bases; bases outside gene matches: 5.

This chain connects TRBV27 to TRBJ2-1; D is perhaps TRBD2 (5 bases). Germline CDR1 is MNHEY and CDR2 is SMNVEV (reference sequence). Trimming stripped 6 bases from V and 4 bases from J, with 25 bases between. The CDR3 contains 18 residues. CDR3 sequence reads: CASSFNGETPLPYNEQFF. Written as DNA, the CDR3 is TGTGCCAGCAGCTTTAACGGGGAGACCCCTTTACCGTACAATGAGCAGTTCTTC.

The chain couples TRBV13 to TRBJ1-3; D gene uncertain. The V gene's germline CDR1 is PRHDT and CDR2 FYEKMQ (reference sequence). The CDR3 runs to 20 residues. Between the trimmed V and J ends, which lost 5 bases and 0 bases, there was a span of 26 bases. The CDR3 DNA reads as TGTGCCAGCAGCCCAAGGCTTAATGTCTGGGAGGAGGACTCTGGAAACACCATATATTTT. Protein: CASSPRLNVWEEDSGNTIYF.

J is TRBJ1-5 and V is TRBV19; 8 nucleotides align to TRBD1. The V and J ends lost 7 bases and 7 bases, in that order; junction bases with no gene match: 24. The length of the CDR3 is 19 residues. Per germline, CDR1 LNHDA and CDR2 SQIVND (reference sequence). In nucleotides, the CDR3 is TGTGCCAGTAAAGCCGTAACCGGACAGGGCGCGGGATCGGGACAGCCCCAGCATTTT. This gives the protein CASKAVTGQGAGSGQPQHF.

This clone showed up just once. The J gene is TRBJ1-1, the V gene TRBV28; D might be TRBD1 (5 bases). Trimming left V 6 bases short and J 4 bases short, with 9 bases between. There are 12 residues in the CDR3. Germline loops: CDR1 MDHEN, CDR2 SYDVKM. This CDR3 is CASSRDLTEAFF. CDR3 nucleotide sequence: TGTGCCAGCAGCAGGGACCTCACTGAAGCTTTCTTT.

In its sample, this clone was seen a few times. The chain has TRBV6-4 and TRBJ2-2; 13 bases fit TRBD2. The CDR3 is 15 amino acids. CDR1 MRHNA and CDR2 SNTAGT come from the germline V gene. Losses at the gene ends were 5 bases for V and 7 bases for J; bases not matched to a gene: 4. CDR3 residues: CASSSGTSGVGELFF. In nucleotides, the CDR3 is TGTGCCAGCAGTTCCGGGACTAGCGGGGTCGGGGAGCTGTTTTTT.

V gene TRBV2 combines with J gene TRBJ2-2, with D possibly matching TRBD2 (7 bases). The CDR3 sequence is 14 residues long. Trimming shortened V by 11 bases and J by 2 bases, and 15 bases separated the two germline ends. CDR1 SNHLY and CDR2 FYNNEI come from the germline V gene. In nucleotides, the CDR3 is TGTGCCTCGGGGGCGGGGGCTAACACCGGGGAGCTGTTTTTT. It is translated as CASGAGANTGELFF.

This chain links TRBV5-1 with TRBJ2-5; 7 bases are shared with TRBD2. The CDR3 totals 15 residues. Germline V lookup: CDR1 SGHRS, CDR2 YFSETQ. The J segment lost 5 bases and the V segment lost 4 bases, leaving 11 bases of the junction unmatched. The DNA for the CDR3 is TGCGCCAGCAGCCCCCACTGGGAGGGGAGGGAGACCCAGTACTTC. This gives the protein CASSPHWEGRETQYF.

V and J are TRBV7-9 and TRBJ1-6; maybe TRBD1 (5 bases). The V end lost 5 bases, the J end lost 4 bases, and 12 bases lay between the germline ends. This CDR3 is built from 15 residues. Per the germline V gene, CDR1 is SEHNR and CDR2 is FQNEAQ (reference sequence). CDR3 nucleotides: TGTGCCAGCAGCCCCGGGGCAGGGTATAATTCACCCCTCCACTTT. This translates into CASSPGAGYNSPLHF.

V is TRBV2 and J is TRBJ2-1; 7 bases are a match to TRBD2. Per germline, CDR1 SNHLY and CDR2 FYNNEI. V shed 8 bases, J shed 7 bases, and the junction held 11 bases outside the gene matches. This CDR3 has 14 residues. DNA for the CDR3: TGTGCCAGCCGCGGGGGTATGGAAAAGAATGAGCAGTTCTTC. As protein: CASRGGMEKNEQFF. Combining the CDR3 with reference TRBV2 and TRBJ2-1 gives the whole variable domain EPEVTQTPSHQVTQMGQEVILRCVPISNHLYFYWYRQILGQKVEFLVSFYNNEISEKSEIFDDQFSVERPDGSNFTLKIRSTKLEDSAMYFCASRGGMEKNEQFFGPGTRLTVL.

In its sample, this clone was seen a few times. The V gene is TRBV28, the J gene TRBJ2-6; 11 positions agree with TRBD1. This CDR3 comprises 20 residues. J was trimmed by 1 base and V by 5 bases; bases with no gene match: 13. Germline CDR1 MDHEN, CDR2 SYDVKM. The DNA for the CDR3 is TGTGCCAGCAGTAGCGGACAGGGGGCCGGTAGTGTTTCTGGGGCCAACGTCCTGACTTTC. This encodes CASSSGQGAGSVSGANVLTF.

The chain has TRBV15 and TRBJ1-1, with a weak D call TRBD1 (5 bases). Trimming stripped 3 bases from V and 2 bases from J, with 16 bases between. There are 16 residues in the CDR3. Looked up from germline, CDR1 is LNHNV and CDR2 is YYDKDF (reference sequence). The CDR3 is CATSRGITGGNTEAFF. The CDR3 coding sequence is TGTGCCACCAGCAGGGGAATCACGGGGGGTAACACTGAAGCTTTCTTT.

The chain employs TRBV5-1 and TRBJ2-7; D unclear. V dropped 1 base and J dropped 0 bases, with 5 bases sitting between them. The CDR3 consists of 13 residues. Germline V gene sequence: CDR1 SGHRS, CDR2 YFSETQ. CDR3 residues: CASSLTDSYEQYF. The CDR3 DNA reads as TGCGCCAGCAGCTTGACAGACTCCTACGAGCAGTACTTC.

This clone was detected only once. The V and J genes are TRBV6-5 and TRBJ2-2, with 8 positions matching TRBD2. The CDR3 has 14 residues. V shed 10 bases, J shed 4 bases, and the junction held 8 bases outside the gene matches. Germline CDR1 reads MNHEY; CDR2 reads SVGAGI. CDR3: CATFPSGSTGELFF. CDR3 DNA: TGTGCCACCTTCCCCAGCGGGAGCACCGGGGAGCTGTTTTTT.

The J gene is TRBJ2-1, the V gene TRBV2; D not certain. The CDR3 consists of 14 residues. Trimming took off 6 bases at V and 0 bases at J, with 9 bases between the two ends. The V gene's germline CDR1 is SNHLY and CDR2 FYNNEI. The CDR3 protein is CASRRRASYNEQFF. In nucleotides, the CDR3 is TGTGCCAGCAGGCGCCGGGCCTCCTACAATGAGCAGTTCTTC.

The V gene is TRBV7-9, the J gene TRBJ2-2; TRBD2 might be the D (6 bases). The V gene lost 1 base and the J gene lost 9 bases, with 9 bases spanning the gap. Per germline, CDR1 SEHNR and CDR2 FQNEAQ (reference sequence). The CDR3 covers 13 residues. The CDR3 nucleotides read TGTGCCAGCAGCTTAGGACGGGAGCGGGAGCTGTTTTTT. This encodes CASSLGRERELFF.

This chain uses TRBV5-6 with TRBJ2-1; D is uncertain. This CDR3 has 11 residues. Trimming stripped 4 bases from V and 10 bases from J, with 9 bases between. Germline V lookup: CDR1 SGHDT, CDR2 YYEEEE. The chain's CDR3 is CASSGTIEQFF. The CDR3 DNA follows: TGTGCCAGCAGCGGTACCATAGAGCAGTTCTTC.

V gene TRBV5-1 combines with J gene TRBJ2-5, with D perhaps TRBD2 (5 bases). Per germline, CDR1 SGHRS and CDR2 YFSETQ. The CDR3 consists of 14 residues. Trimming pared 0 bases from V and 1 base from J, leaving 7 bases between. CDR3 protein: CASSLGGAQETQYF. The CDR3 nucleotides are TGCGCCAGCAGCTTGGGGGGAGCCCAAGAGACCCAGTACTTC.